This T cell receptor (beta chain) was obtained from a study of T cell clonotyping in hematopoietic cell transplantation. Study-level findings and limits: After transplant, recipient diversity fell while pathologically expanded clonotypes grew through day 180.

Germline lookup yields CDR1 KGHSH and CDR2 LQKENI. There are 13 residues in the CDR3. V was cut by 5 bases and J by 3 bases, with 11 bases left in between. Assay used: immunoSEQ multiplex PCR; TCRdb lists only in-frame clones, some missing. The sample consists of tens of thousands of clones, over 80% of them appearing once. Turning to this clone: Its antigen is unidentified.

The chain carries TRBV18 and TRBJ2-7; the D is unclear. This receptor was identified in a woman in her thirties or forties in good health. Some clones in this sample may be carry-over from other donors' samples. The sample taken for sequencing was peripheral blood mononuclear cells. CDR3 nucleotide sequence: TGTGCCAGCTCAACCGGAGAGGACTACGAGCAGTACTTC. It is translated as CASSTGEDYEQYF.